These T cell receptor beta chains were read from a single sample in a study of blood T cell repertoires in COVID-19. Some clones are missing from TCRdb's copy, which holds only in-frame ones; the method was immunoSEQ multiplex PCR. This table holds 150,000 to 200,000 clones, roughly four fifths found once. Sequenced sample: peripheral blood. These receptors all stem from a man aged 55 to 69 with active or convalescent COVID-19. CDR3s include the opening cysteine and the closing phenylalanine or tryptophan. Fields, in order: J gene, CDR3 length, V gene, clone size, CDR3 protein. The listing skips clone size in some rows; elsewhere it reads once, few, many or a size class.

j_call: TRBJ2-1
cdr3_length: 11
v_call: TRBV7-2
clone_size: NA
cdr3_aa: CASSSYMEQFF

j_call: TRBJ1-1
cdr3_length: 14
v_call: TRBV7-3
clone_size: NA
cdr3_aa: CASKGQGAATEAFF

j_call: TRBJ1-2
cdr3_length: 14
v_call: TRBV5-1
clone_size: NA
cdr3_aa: CASSLGQGAFGYTF

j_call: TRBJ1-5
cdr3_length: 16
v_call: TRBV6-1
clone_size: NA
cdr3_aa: CASSETPGHLPQPQHF

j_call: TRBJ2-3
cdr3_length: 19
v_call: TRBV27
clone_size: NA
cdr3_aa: CASSTGGVALAESTDTQYF

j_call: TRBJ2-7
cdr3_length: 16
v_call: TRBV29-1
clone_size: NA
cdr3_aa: CSVVLPPERLPYEQYF

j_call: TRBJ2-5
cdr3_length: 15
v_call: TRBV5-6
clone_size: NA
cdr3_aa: CASRDTYGKRETQYF

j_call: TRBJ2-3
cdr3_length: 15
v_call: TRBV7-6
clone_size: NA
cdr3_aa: CASSLAGLATDTQYF

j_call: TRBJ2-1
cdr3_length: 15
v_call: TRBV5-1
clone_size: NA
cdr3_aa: CASSLLGQGSAEQFF

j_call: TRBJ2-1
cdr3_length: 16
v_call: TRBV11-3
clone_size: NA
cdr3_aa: CASSLEGQGASNEQFF

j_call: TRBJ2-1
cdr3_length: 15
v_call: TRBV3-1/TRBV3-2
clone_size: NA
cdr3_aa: CASRSRTSGGNEQFF

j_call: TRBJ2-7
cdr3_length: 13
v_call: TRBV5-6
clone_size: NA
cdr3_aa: CASTRTGGYEQYF

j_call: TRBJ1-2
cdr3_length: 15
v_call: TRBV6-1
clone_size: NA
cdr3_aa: CASSERGQGTGGYTF

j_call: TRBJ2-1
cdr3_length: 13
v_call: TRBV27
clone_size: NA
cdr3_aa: CASSLGPGYEQFF

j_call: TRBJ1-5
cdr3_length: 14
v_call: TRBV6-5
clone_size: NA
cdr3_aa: CASSPGSKGQPQHF

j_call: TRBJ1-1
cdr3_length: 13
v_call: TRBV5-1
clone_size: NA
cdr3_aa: CASSLAGDREAFF

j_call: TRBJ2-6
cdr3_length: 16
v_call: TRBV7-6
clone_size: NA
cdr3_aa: CASSLGAAPGANVLTF

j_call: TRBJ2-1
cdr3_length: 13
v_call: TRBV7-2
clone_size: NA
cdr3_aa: CASSSTSYNEQFF

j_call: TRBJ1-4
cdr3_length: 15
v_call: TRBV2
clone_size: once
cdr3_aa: CASRQGQGLDEKLFF

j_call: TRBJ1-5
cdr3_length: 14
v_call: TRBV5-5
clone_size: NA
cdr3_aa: CASSLDGVDQPQHF

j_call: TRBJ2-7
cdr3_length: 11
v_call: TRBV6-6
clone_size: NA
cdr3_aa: CAKDRSYEQYF

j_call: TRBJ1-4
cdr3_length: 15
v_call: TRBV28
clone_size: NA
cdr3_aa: CASSPGRASNEKLFF

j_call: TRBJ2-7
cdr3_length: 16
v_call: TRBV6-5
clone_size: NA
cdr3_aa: CASSHYDGTDLQEQYF

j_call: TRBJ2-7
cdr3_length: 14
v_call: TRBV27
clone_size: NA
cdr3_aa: CASRLGQGAYEQYF

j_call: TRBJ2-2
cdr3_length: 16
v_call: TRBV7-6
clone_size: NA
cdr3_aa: CASSSGTKNGGGELFF